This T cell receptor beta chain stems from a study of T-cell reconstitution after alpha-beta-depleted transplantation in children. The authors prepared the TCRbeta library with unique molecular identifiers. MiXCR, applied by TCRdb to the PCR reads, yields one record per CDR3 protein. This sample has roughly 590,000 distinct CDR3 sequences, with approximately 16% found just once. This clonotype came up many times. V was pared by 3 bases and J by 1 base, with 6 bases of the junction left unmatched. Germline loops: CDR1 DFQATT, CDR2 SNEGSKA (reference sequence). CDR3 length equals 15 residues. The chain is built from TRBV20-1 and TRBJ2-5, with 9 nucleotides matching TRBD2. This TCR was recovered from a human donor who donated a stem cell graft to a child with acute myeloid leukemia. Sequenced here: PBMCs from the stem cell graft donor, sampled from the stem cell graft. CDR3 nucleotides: TGCAGTGCTAGCGGGAGCGGGGGGTTCCAAGAGACCCAGTACTTC. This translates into CSASGSGGFQETQYF.